This is a list of T cell receptor beta chains from one sample in a study of blood T cells in healthy people across ages. TCRdb passed the 5' RACE reads through MiXCR, listing each CDR3 protein once. Of a few hundred thousand distinct CDR3 sequences listed, about 29% are singletons. These data were also filed under a second study, of T cells of mothers and their children.

Sequencing used blood. These receptors were collected from a boy aged 2 to 10 in good health. Both conserved end residues are part of each CDR3. Fields, in order: D gene, J gene, V gene, clone size, CDR3 DNA, CDR3 protein. The D gene is left open where the match is weak. Size values are once, few and many counts, or a class for expanded clones, and some rows have none.

D gene: NA
J gene: TRBJ2-1
V gene: TRBV19
clone size: NA
CDR3 DNA: TGTGGCAGTAGTATAGGCCAATGGCGTGAGCAGTTCTTC
CDR3 protein: CGSSIGQWREQFF

D gene: NA
J gene: TRBJ2-7
V gene: TRBV20-1
clone size: few
CDR3 DNA: TGCAGTGCTCACAAAAAGTCAGGCGCCGAGCAGTACTTC
CDR3 protein: CSAHKKSGAEQYF

D gene: NA
J gene: TRBJ2-7
V gene: TRBV21-1
clone size: NA
CDR3 DNA: TGTGCCAGCAGCCCGCCTTGGCTAGCGGGAGACGGAAACGAGCAGTACTTC
CDR3 protein: CASSPPWLAGDGNEQYF

D gene: NA
J gene: TRBJ2-5
V gene: TRBV3-1
clone size: few
CDR3 DNA: TGTGCCAGCGTGAACTTTCAAGAGACCCAGTACTTC
CDR3 protein: CASVNFQETQYF

D gene: NA
J gene: TRBJ2-7
V gene: TRBV5-1
clone size: many
CDR3 DNA: TGCGCCAGCAGGACGGATTCCTACGAGCAGTACTTC
CDR3 protein: CASRTDSYEQYF

D gene: NA
J gene: TRBJ2-7
V gene: TRBV7-2
clone size: NA
CDR3 DNA: TGTGCCAGCAGCTCACAGGGGGGGCTAGCGTCTCACGAGCAGTACTTC
CDR3 protein: CASSSQGGLASHEQYF

D gene: TRBD2
J gene: TRBJ2-4
V gene: TRBV7-2
clone size: once
CDR3 DNA: TGTGCCAGCAGCTTAGACGGGCTAGCGGGAAACATTCAGTACTTC
CDR3 protein: CASSLDGLAGNIQYF

D gene: NA
J gene: TRBJ1-6
V gene: TRBV6-5
clone size: NA
CDR3 DNA: TGTGCCAGCAGTTACTCGGGACGAACTTCACCCCTCCACTTT
CDR3 protein: CASSYSGRTSPLHF

D gene: TRBD2
J gene: TRBJ2-3
V gene: TRBV12-3/TRBV12-4
clone size: once
CDR3 DNA: TGTGCCAGCAGTTCCGGGAGGGTTTGCACAGATACGCAGTATTTT
CDR3 protein: CASSSGRVCTDTQYF

D gene: NA
J gene: TRBJ2-4
V gene: TRBV7-6
clone size: few
CDR3 DNA: TGTGCCAGGGGCCCCAAAAACATTCAGTACTTC
CDR3 protein: CARGPKNIQYF

D gene: NA
J gene: TRBJ2-5
V gene: TRBV10-2
clone size: NA
CDR3 DNA: TGCGCCAGCAGTGAGTCTCGTAGCGGACAAGAGACCCAGTACTTC
CDR3 protein: CASSESRSGQETQYF

D gene: TRBD1
J gene: TRBJ1-2
V gene: TRBV6-1
clone size: NA
CDR3 DNA: TGTGCCAGCAGTGAAGGGACAGGCCTATATGGCTACACCTTC
CDR3 protein: CASSEGTGLYGYTF

D gene: TRBD2
J gene: TRBJ2-1
V gene: TRBV10-3
clone size: few
CDR3 DNA: TGTGCCATCACCGGCCGACTGACTAGCGGGAGTGGGCAGTACAATGAGCAGTTCTTC
CDR3 protein: CAITGRLTSGSGQYNEQFF

D gene: NA
J gene: TRBJ1-2
V gene: TRBV10-3
clone size: few
CDR3 DNA: TGTGCCATCAGTGGCTCGGGTGACATTTTCGGCTACACCTTC
CDR3 protein: CAISGSGDIFGYTF

D gene: TRBD1
J gene: TRBJ2-4
V gene: TRBV9
clone size: NA
CDR3 DNA: TGTGCCAGCAGCGTAAGTCGGGACAGGGGCTTGAACATTCAGTACTTC
CDR3 protein: CASSVSRDRGLNIQYF

D gene: TRBD1
J gene: TRBJ1-2
V gene: TRBV4-1
clone size: few
CDR3 DNA: TGCGCCAGCAGCCAAGTAGCGGGACAGCCAGTCGGCTACACCTTC
CDR3 protein: CASSQVAGQPVGYTF

D gene: TRBD1
J gene: TRBJ1-2
V gene: TRBV2
clone size: few
CDR3 DNA: TGTGCCAGCAGTGAAACGGGACAGTCCAACTATGGCTACACCTTC
CDR3 protein: CASSETGQSNYGYTF

D gene: NA
J gene: TRBJ2-7
V gene: TRBV2
clone size: NA
CDR3 DNA: TGTGCCAGCAGGCTCGCCTACGAGCAGTACTTC
CDR3 protein: CASRLAYEQYF

D gene: NA
J gene: TRBJ1-2
V gene: TRBV21-1
clone size: few
CDR3 DNA: TGTGCCAGCAGCAAATGCTGGGGCTACACCTTC
CDR3 protein: CASSKCWGYTF

D gene: TRBD2
J gene: TRBJ2-1
V gene: TRBV6-5
clone size: NA
CDR3 DNA: TGTGCCAGCAGTTACGCGACTAGCGGGAGGTCCTACAATGAGCAGTTCTTC
CDR3 protein: CASSYATSGRSYNEQFF

D gene: NA
J gene: TRBJ2-1
V gene: TRBV6-2/TRBV6-3
clone size: many
CDR3 DNA: TGTGCCAGCAGTTACGGAGGGCGGGGTGAGCAGTTCTTC
CDR3 protein: CASSYGGRGEQFF

D gene: NA
J gene: TRBJ2-4
V gene: TRBV9
clone size: few
CDR3 DNA: TGTGCCAGCAGCGGGTCAGCGGAAAACATTCAGTACTTC
CDR3 protein: CASSGSAENIQYF

D gene: TRBD2
J gene: TRBJ2-7
V gene: TRBV7-2
clone size: NA
CDR3 DNA: TGTGCCAGCAGCCCCCCTAAGCGGGGAAGCTCCTACGAGCAGTACTTC
CDR3 protein: CASSPPKRGSSYEQYF

D gene: NA
J gene: TRBJ2-3
V gene: TRBV20-1
clone size: few
CDR3 DNA: TGCAGTGTCACCCGCAGGAATACGCAGTATTTT
CDR3 protein: CSVTRRNTQYF

D gene: TRBD2
J gene: TRBJ2-6
V gene: TRBV6-5
clone size: few
CDR3 DNA: TGTGCCAGCAGTTTTCGCGGGAGGTCCTCTGGGGCCAACGTCCTGACTTTC
CDR3 protein: CASSFRGRSSGANVLTF

D gene: TRBD2
J gene: TRBJ2-3
V gene: TRBV10-3
clone size: NA
CDR3 DNA: TGTGCCATCAGTGTGACTAGCGGAGCTAGCACAGATACGCAGTATTTT
CDR3 protein: CAISVTSGASTDTQYF

D gene: NA
J gene: TRBJ1-6
V gene: TRBV6-5
clone size: NA
CDR3 DNA: TGTGCCAGCAGTGCGGCGCCCTATTCACCCCTCCACTTT
CDR3 protein: CASSAAPYSPLHF

D gene: NA
J gene: TRBJ2-7
V gene: TRBV27
clone size: few
CDR3 DNA: TGTGCCAGCAGTGCACAGGGCCCCCACGAGCAGTACTTC
CDR3 protein: CASSAQGPHEQYF

D gene: NA
J gene: TRBJ2-1
V gene: TRBV6-2/TRBV6-3
clone size: few
CDR3 DNA: TGTGCCAGCAGCCCTCACGCGGAAATCAGCGGGCAGTTCTTC
CDR3 protein: CASSPHAEISGQFF

D gene: TRBD1
J gene: TRBJ2-1
V gene: TRBV14
clone size: NA
CDR3 DNA: TGTGCCAGCAGCCTCCGGGACAGGGCGCTGGGTGAGCAGTTCTTC
CDR3 protein: CASSLRDRALGEQFF

D gene: NA
J gene: TRBJ1-4
V gene: TRBV21-1
clone size: NA
CDR3 DNA: TGTGCCAGCAGCAAAAATACGGCCGCTAATGAAAAACTGTTTTTT
CDR3 protein: CASSKNTAANEKLFF

D gene: TRBD2
J gene: TRBJ2-1
V gene: TRBV5-1
clone size: NA
CDR3 DNA: TGCGCCAGCAGCCCCCTTCAGCGGGACGGTTACAATGAGCAGTTCTTC
CDR3 protein: CASSPLQRDGYNEQFF

D gene: NA
J gene: TRBJ1-2
V gene: TRBV7-2
clone size: few
CDR3 DNA: TGTGCCAGCAGCGAATTAACAGGTTATGGCTACACCTTC
CDR3 protein: CASSELTGYGYTF

D gene: NA
J gene: TRBJ2-5
V gene: TRBV5-1
clone size: few
CDR3 DNA: TGCGCCAGCAGCTTTGGAGGGGGGCAAGAGACCCAGTACTTC
CDR3 protein: CASSFGGGQETQYF

D gene: NA
J gene: TRBJ2-4
V gene: TRBV10-1
clone size: NA
CDR3 DNA: TGCGCCAGCAGTGAGCGTTATGAGGGCGCAGGGCTTACCAAAAACATTCAGTACTTC
CDR3 protein: CASSERYEGAGLTKNIQYF

D gene: NA
J gene: TRBJ1-5
V gene: TRBV29-1
clone size: NA
CDR3 DNA: TGCAGCGTTGATAGCAGGACCAATCAGCCCCAGCATTTT
CDR3 protein: CSVDSRTNQPQHF

D gene: NA
J gene: TRBJ2-1
V gene: TRBV7-9
clone size: few
CDR3 DNA: TGTGCCAGCAGCTTAGGAGTTCGGCTAGCGCCCCTCAATGAGCAGTTCTTC
CDR3 protein: CASSLGVRLAPLNEQFF

D gene: NA
J gene: TRBJ1-2
V gene: TRBV7-9
clone size: many
CDR3 DNA: TGTGCCAGCAGCTTGGACAGTTACTATGGCTACACCTTC
CDR3 protein: CASSLDSYYGYTF

D gene: TRBD1
J gene: TRBJ1-2
V gene: TRBV3-1
clone size: NA
CDR3 DNA: TGTGCCAGCGGGGGGACAGGTACTACCAACCCTTATGGCTACACCTTC
CDR3 protein: CASGGTGTTNPYGYTF

D gene: TRBD2
J gene: TRBJ2-7
V gene: TRBV13
clone size: NA
CDR3 DNA: TGTGCCAGCAGCTTATATTCTAGCGGGGGCTACGAGCAGTACTTC
CDR3 protein: CASSLYSSGGYEQYF

D gene: TRBD2
J gene: TRBJ2-5
V gene: TRBV7-8
clone size: NA
CDR3 DNA: TGTGCCAGCAGCTTGATACTAGCGCCTACCCAGTACTTC
CDR3 protein: CASSLILAPTQYF

D gene: NA
J gene: TRBJ1-2
V gene: TRBV6-2/TRBV6-3
clone size: NA
CDR3 DNA: TGTGCCAGCAGCCCCGACAGAGCCCTCAACACCTTC
CDR3 protein: CASSPDRALNTF

D gene: NA
J gene: TRBJ2-1
V gene: TRBV27
clone size: NA
CDR3 DNA: TGTGCCAGCAGTTGGGGGGCCAATTACAATGAGCAGTTCTTC
CDR3 protein: CASSWGANYNEQFF

D gene: TRBD2
J gene: TRBJ2-7
V gene: TRBV27
clone size: NA
CDR3 DNA: TGTGCCAGCAGCCCGGGACTAGCATTGGGCGCGCAGTACTTC
CDR3 protein: CASSPGLALGAQYF

D gene: TRBD1
J gene: TRBJ2-2
V gene: TRBV29-1
clone size: few
CDR3 DNA: TGCAGCGCCCGAGACAGGGGGGAGTACACCGGGGAGCTGTTTTTT
CDR3 protein: CSARDRGEYTGELFF

D gene: TRBD2
J gene: TRBJ2-3
V gene: TRBV9
clone size: few
CDR3 DNA: TGTGCCAGCAGCGTAATGGGACTAGCGACAGATACGCAGTATTTT
CDR3 protein: CASSVMGLATDTQYF

D gene: NA
J gene: TRBJ2-3
V gene: TRBV7-6
clone size: NA
CDR3 DNA: TGTGCCAGCAGCTTTCTAGCTGATGCAGATACGCAGTATTTT
CDR3 protein: CASSFLADADTQYF

D gene: NA
J gene: TRBJ2-7
V gene: TRBV7-2
clone size: NA
CDR3 DNA: TGTGCCAGCAGCTTATGGGCGGAAGCCTACGAGCAGTACTTC
CDR3 protein: CASSLWAEAYEQYF

D gene: NA
J gene: TRBJ1-1
V gene: TRBV29-1
clone size: NA
CDR3 DNA: TGCAGCGTTGAAAGAAGGGGGAACACTGAAGCTTTCTTT
CDR3 protein: CSVERRGNTEAFF

D gene: NA
J gene: TRBJ2-5
V gene: TRBV27
clone size: few
CDR3 DNA: TGTGCCAGCAGGAGGAACATAGGGTGGATAGAGACCCAGTACTTC
CDR3 protein: CASRRNIGWIETQYF

D gene: NA
J gene: TRBJ2-1
V gene: TRBV12-3/TRBV12-4
clone size: few
CDR3 DNA: TGTGCCAGCAGCCCGGTGGGGAGCTCCTACAATGAGCAGTTCTTC
CDR3 protein: CASSPVGSSYNEQFF